The 21 T cell receptor beta chains given below trace back to one sample, sequenced in a study of Ad26.COV2.S vaccination and SARS-CoV-2 variants. Specified treatment: over 15 received Ad26.COV2.S at low or high dose, single or two shots; five or six received placebo; per-sample allocation not given. Repertoires come from day 63 after the first vaccine or placebo injection. Profiled with immunoSEQ multiplex PCR; TCRdb holds only in-frame clones, not every one. Among approximately 450,000 clones listed, 75% to 95% were seen once. The material was peripheral blood, obtained in a trial of Ad26.COV2.S vaccine versus placebo. The receptors come from a person between 18 and 60 years old who received the Ad26.COV2.S COVID-19 vaccine or a placebo.

The chain links TRBV4-1 to TRBJ2-7; 10 positions agree with TRBD1. This CDR3 is built from 15 residues. The junction had 6 bases not matched to a gene; V was cut back by 3 bases and J by 4 bases. Germline V gene data show CDR1 as MGHRA and CDR2 as YSYEKL. CDR3 protein: CASSQRQGAIYEQYF. CDR3 bases: TGCGCCAGCAGCCAGAGACAGGGGGCGATATACGAGCAGTACTTC.

The chain recombines TRBV5-8 with TRBJ1-1; D unresolved. V lost 0 bases to trimming and J lost 1 base, with 16 bases between them. Germline V lookup: CDR1 SGHTS, CDR2 YDEGEE. This CDR3 comprises 17 residues. The CDR3 spells CASSLERPLVGNTEAFF. The CDR3 DNA follows: TGTGCCAGCAGCTTGGAAAGACCCTTGGTGGGGAACACTGAAGCTTTCTTT.

The chain has TRBV12-3 or TRBV12-4 and TRBJ1-6; D remains ambiguous. The CDR3 loop spans 12 amino acids. The V end was cut by 5 bases, the J end by 12 bases, with 11 bases between. DNA for the CDR3: TGTGCCAGCAGTCCCCAGCTGATACCCCTCCACTTT. This translates into CASSPQLIPLHF.

This chain joins TRBV9 and TRBJ1-1; D perhaps matches TRBD1 (6 bases). Per germline, CDR1 SGDLS and CDR2 YYNGEE. V was clipped by 0 bases and J by 4 bases, with 10 bases between them. CDR3 length: 14 residues. This CDR3 reads CASSVAGAGTEAFF. The CDR3 nucleotides are TGTGCCAGCAGCGTAGCAGGGGCAGGCACTGAAGCTTTCTTT.

This chain uses TRBV4-1 with TRBJ2-7; D unresolved. CDR3 length equals 14 residues. V was trimmed by 2 bases and J by 3 bases, leaving 11 bases between them. CDR1 is MGHRA and CDR2 is YSYEKL in the germline V gene. CDR3 nucleotides: TGCGCCAGCAGCCAAACTGGGCCCTACTACGAGCAGTACTTC. Translated: CASSQTGPYYEQYF.

The rearrangement joins TRBV7-6 to TRBJ2-3, with 10 nucleotides matching TRBD1. Germline values: CDR1 SGHVS, CDR2 FNYEAQ. J lost 3 bases, V lost 5 bases, and 5 bases had no gene match. This CDR3 region has 15 residues. DNA for the CDR3: TGTGCCAGCAGCAACGACAGGGGGCCGACAGATACGCAGTATTTT. It codes for CASSNDRGPTDTQYF. The full variable domain, its missing parts supplied by reference TRBV7-6 and TRBJ2-3, is GAGVSQSPRYKVTKRGQDVALRCDPISGHVSLYWYRQALGQGPEFLTYFNYEAQQDKSGLPNDRFSAERPEGSISTLTIQRTEQRDSAMYRCASSNDRGPTDTQYFGPGTRLTVL.

J is TRBJ2-2 and V is TRBV5-1, with unresolved D. CDR3 size: 16 residues. Per germline, CDR1 SGHRS and CDR2 YFSETQ. V was trimmed by 2 bases and J by 4 bases, leaving 15 bases between them. The CDR3 here is CASSFLGSESTGELFF. In DNA, the CDR3 is TGCGCCAGCAGCTTTTTAGGTTCGGAATCCACCGGGGAGCTGTTTTTT.

Turning to this clone: The sample carries other DNA sequences with the same CDR3. The chain couples TRBV6-5 to TRBJ2-7; TRBD2 is a possible D gene (5 bases). CDR3 length: 12 residues. Per the germline V gene, CDR1 is MNHEY and CDR2 is SVGAGI. The V and J ends lost 3 bases and 3 bases respectively, with 6 bases between them. The CDR3, as DNA: TGTGCCAGCAGTTATCGGGGCTACGAGCAGTACTTC. Its translation is CASSYRGYEQYF.

V gene TRBV19 combines with J gene TRBJ2-3; TRBD2 agrees at 12 bases. Germline CDR1 and CDR2: LNHDA and SQIVND (reference sequence). The trim removed 6 bases at V and 4 bases at J, leaving 11 bases unmatched. The CDR3 contains 17 residues. CDR3: CASSLGTSGRSADTQYF. The CDR3, as DNA: TGTGCCAGTAGCCTCGGCACTAGCGGGAGGTCCGCAGATACGCAGTATTTT.

In its sample, this clone was seen a few times. The chain combines TRBV5-1 with TRBJ2-1; D gene uncertain. The V end lost 2 bases, the J end lost 7 bases, and 4 bases lay between the germline ends. CDR1 and CDR2 (germline): SGHRS, YFSETQ. CDR3 length equals 11 residues. The CDR3 loop is CASSFRNEQFF. The CDR3 DNA is TGCGCCAGCAGCTTCCGGAATGAGCAGTTCTTC.

This rearrangement joins TRBV29-1 to TRBJ1-1; no clear D gene. Germline V gene sequence: CDR1 SQVTM, CDR2 ANQGSEA. The CDR3 runs 10 residues. Trimming removed 4 bases at V and 9 bases at J, with 9 bases between. The CDR3 here is CSVVETQAFF. The CDR3 DNA sequence: TGCAGCGTTGTTGAGACTCAAGCTTTCTTT.

The chain carries TRBV19 and TRBJ2-2; TRBD2 matches 10 bases. The V and J ends lost 3 bases and 0 bases, in that order; junction bases with no gene match: 1. This CDR3 has 16 amino acids. Germline lookup yields CDR1 LNHDA and CDR2 SQIVND (reference sequence). CDR3 bases: TGTGCCAGTAGTATCGGACTAGCGGCGAACACCGGGGAGCTGTTTTTT. This encodes CASSIGLAANTGELFF.

This chain connects TRBV7-6 to TRBJ1-3; D unclear. This CDR3 contains 16 residues. Trimming left V 2 bases short and J 1 base short, with 12 bases between. Germline V gene data show CDR1 as SGHVS and CDR2 as FNYEAQ. The CDR3 here is CASSLRDRRSGNTIYF. In nucleotides, the CDR3 is TGTGCCAGCAGCTTACGGGATAGAAGGTCTGGAAACACCATATATTTT.

The rearrangement joins TRBV2 to TRBJ2-1; D is unclear. Trimming pared 4 bases from V and 7 bases from J, leaving 2 bases between. The germline V gene has CDR1 SNHLY and CDR2 FYNNEI. The CDR3 totals 10 residues. The CDR3 is CASSGNEQFF. The CDR3 nucleotides are TGTGCCAGCAGTGGGAATGAGCAGTTCTTC.

The chain recombines TRBV7-9 with TRBJ2-2, with a possible D match to TRBD2 (7 bases). The CDR3 contains 19 residues. Germline lookup yields CDR1 SEHNR and CDR2 FQNEAQ (reference sequence). Trimming stripped 1 base from V and 1 base from J, with 19 bases between. The CDR3 DNA reads TGTGCCAGCAGCTTAGAGTCCTTCGGCGGGGGCAGGAACACCGGGGAGCTGTTTTTT. Residues: CASSLESFGGGRNTGELFF.

The table lists this clone with a count of one. The DNA of the CDR3 is TGTGCCAGCAGTCTAAACAGGGGGCAATCACCCCTCCACTTT. Translation: CASSLNRGQSPLHF. This chain joins TRBV27 and TRBJ1-6; 9 bases are shared with TRBD1. Trimming took 5 bases from V and 10 from J; bases not matched to a gene: 6. Germline values: CDR1 MNHEY, CDR2 SMNVEV (reference sequence). The CDR3 runs to 14 residues.

The chain uses TRBV3-1 (or the pseudogene TRBV3-2) and TRBJ1-3; perhaps TRBD1 as D (5 bases). CDR3 size: 17 residues. Trimming cost V 1 base and J 1 base, with 14 bases left between them. In germline, CDR1 is LGHDT, CDR2 YNNKEL (reference sequence). CDR3: CASSQVIQGLSGNTIYF. CDR3 coding DNA: TGTGCCAGCAGCCAAGTAATCCAGGGACTTTCTGGAAACACCATATATTTT.

The chain couples TRBV5-4 to TRBJ1-2; the D is unclear. There are 15 residues in the CDR3. Trimming cost V 4 bases and J 4 bases, with 17 bases left between them. CDR1 and CDR2 (germline): SGHNT, YYREEE (reference sequence). Here the CDR3 reads CASSQVSGWGYGYTF. CDR3 sequence (DNA): TGTGCCAGCAGCCAGGTCTCTGGGTGGGGCTATGGCTACACCTTC.

This rearrangement joins TRBV30 to TRBJ2-3; D gene ambiguous. This CDR3 has 17 amino acids. Germline V CDR1 and CDR2: GTSNPN, SVGIG (reference sequence). The ends were cut back, 0 bases at V and 0 bases at J, with 16 bases in the middle. The CDR3 spells CAWSVGGLGGSTDTQYF. CDR3 DNA sequence: TGTGCCTGGAGTGTAGGTGGGCTCGGCGGTAGCACAGATACGCAGTATTTT.

V usage is TRBV4-3 and J usage is TRBJ2-7; 15 nucleotides align to TRBD2. The germline V gene encodes CDR1 LGHNA and CDR2 YSLEER. There are 16 residues in the CDR3. V shed 4 bases, J shed 3 bases, and the junction held 4 bases outside the gene matches. The CDR3 protein is CASSLGLAGGRYEQYF. CDR3 nucleotide sequence: TGCGCCAGCAGCCTCGGACTAGCGGGAGGGCGCTACGAGCAGTACTTC.

The chain links TRBV28 to TRBJ1-4, with TRBD1 matching over 10 bases. This CDR3 comprises 16 residues. V dropped 8 bases and J dropped 6; count of bases not matched to a gene: 12. Germline assignment: CDR1 MDHEN and CDR2 SYDVKM. The CDR3 bases are TGTGCCAGCTCGTTCCCGTTGGGGACAGGGGATGAAAAACTGTTTTTT. Its protein product is CASSFPLGTGDEKLFF.